This is a list of T cell receptor beta chains from one sample in a study of T-cell reconstitution after alpha-beta-depleted transplantation in children. TCRdb called the PCR reads again in MiXCR, with one record for every CDR3 protein. The sample carries hundreds of thousands of distinct CDR3 sequences, around 25% recorded once. Sample: PBMCs, taken before TCRalphabeta/CD19-depleted stem cell transplant. These receptors all come from a girl under 10 years old with Fanconi anemia, due to receive a stem cell transplant. Each CDR3 is given with its conserved first and last residue. Each record gives: J gene, V gene, clone size, D gene, CDR3 DNA, CDR3 protein. D genes are given only for firm matches. Some rows mark clone size as missing; the rest say once, few, many or name a class of expanded clone.

>TRBJ2-3|TRBV20-1|many|NA
TGCAGTGCTTGCAGGGAAAGGGGGATCACTAGCACAGATACGCAGTATTTT
CSACRERGITSTDTQYF
>TRBJ2-2|TRBV4-1|NA|NA
TGCGCCAGCAGCCAAGTTCGGAGGAACACCGGGGAGCTGTTTTTT
CASSQVRRNTGELFF
>TRBJ1-6|TRBV29-1|few|NA
TGCAGCGTTCAGACAGCAAGTAATTCACCCCTCCACTTT
CSVQTASNSPLHF
>TRBJ1-1|TRBV29-1|NA|NA
TGCAGCGCAATCGGAGGTGAAGCTTTCTTT
CSAIGGEAFF
>TRBJ1-2|TRBV28|NA|NA
TGTGCCAGCAGTTATTCCGACAGAATTTACACCTTC
CASSYSDRIYTF
>TRBJ2-5|TRBV4-1|few|TRBD2
TGCGCCAGCAGCCAAGTCCGAAGCGGGAGAGGTACTGAGACCCAGTACTTC
CASSQVRSGRGTETQYF
>TRBJ2-6|TRBV7-2|NA|NA
TGTGCCAGCAGCTTTTACCAGCTCTCTGGGGCCAACGTCCTGACTTTC
CASSFYQLSGANVLTF
>TRBJ2-3|TRBV7-2|many|TRBD2
TGTGCCAGCAGCTTAGGGGCCGGACTAGCAACAGATACGCAGTATTTT
CASSLGAGLATDTQYF
>TRBJ2-7|TRBV20-1|NA|TRBD1
TGCAGTGCCCGTGGACAGGGATACCACGAGCAGTACTTC
CSARGQGYHEQYF
>TRBJ2-2|TRBV6-4|NA|TRBD2
TGTGCCAGCAGCCCGTCACTAGCGGGGCAGAACACCGGGGAGCTGTTTTTT
CASSPSLAGQNTGELFF
>TRBJ2-3|TRBV29-1|many|TRBD2
TGCAGCGTTGAGGGTACTAGCGGGAGGCCCACAGATACGCAGTATTTT
CSVEGTSGRPTDTQYF
>TRBJ2-5|TRBV20-1|many|NA
TGCAGTGCTAGAGTTTTGGCAGACCGGGAGACCCAGTACTTC
CSARVLADRETQYF
>TRBJ2-7|TRBV7-8|NA|TRBD1
TGTGCCAGCAGCATGCCTCACAGGGGCTACGAGCAGTACTTC
CASSMPHRGYEQYF
>TRBJ2-1|TRBV6-5|NA|NA
TGTGCCAGCAGTTACTCTCAAAACTCCTACAATGAGCAGTTCTTC
CASSYSQNSYNEQFF
>TRBJ2-3|TRBV20-1|many|TRBD2
TGCAGTGCTGACGTACATGGGACTAGCGGGCCGACGCAGTATTTT
CSADVHGTSGPTQYF
>TRBJ2-5|TRBV20-1|NA|NA
TGCAGTGCTGGGGGAAATGGGGCAGAAGAGACCCAGTACTTC
CSAGGNGAEETQYF
>TRBJ2-2|TRBV5-1|NA|NA
TGCGCCAGCAGCTTGATCTTGTTAGCGACTAACACCGGGGAGCTGTTTTTT
CASSLILLATNTGELFF
>TRBJ2-1|TRBV3-1|NA|TRBD2
TGTGCCAGCAGCCCCGGACTAGCGGGAGTTTGGTCCTACAATGAGCAGTTCTTC
CASSPGLAGVWSYNEQFF
>TRBJ2-1|TRBV7-9|NA|NA
TGTGCCAGCAGCTTAGGTGGGGCCTCCGGGATCTTC
CASSLGGASGIF
>TRBJ2-6|TRBV29-1|NA|TRBD1
TGCAGCGTGACAGGGGGCGCTGGGGCCAACGTCCTGACTTTC
CSVTGGAGANVLTF
>TRBJ2-3|TRBV6-1|NA|NA
TGTGCCAGCAGTGATCTGCTCCTAGCGACCCGCGTAGATACGCAGTATTTT
CASSDLLLATRVDTQYF
>TRBJ1-2|TRBV10-3|many|TRBD1
TGTGCCTCATCCCCGGGACAGGGGGCTGGCTACACCTTC
CASSPGQGAGYTF
>TRBJ2-7|TRBV11-1|few|NA
TGTGCCAGCAGCTTATTCCTCGTGAGGGACACAAAGGGAAACGAGCAGTACTTC
CASSLFLVRDTKGNEQYF
>TRBJ2-6|TRBV20-1|many|NA
TGCAGTGCTAGAGTTACGCACAGGGCCGGGGCCAACGTCCTGACTTTC
CSARVTHRAGANVLTF
>TRBJ2-7|TRBV27|many|NA
TGTGCCAGCAGCATACGGGGGACAAACTCCTACGAGCAGTACTTC
CASSIRGTNSYEQYF
>TRBJ2-1|TRBV29-1|many|NA
TGCAGCGAAAGGGACTCCTCCAATGAGCAGTTCTTC
CSERDSSNEQFF
>TRBJ2-3|TRBV20-1|many|TRBD2
TGCAGTGCCAGGTCGCGGGGGGGAAGCACAGATACGCAGTATTTT
CSARSRGGSTDTQYF
>TRBJ2-7|TRBV4-2|NA|TRBD2
TGTGCCAGCAGCCAACCCGTTGGCGGGGGGGACTACGAGCAGTACTTC
CASSQPVGGGDYEQYF
>TRBJ2-1|TRBV2|few|NA
TGTGCCAGCACTCGGGGCTACAATGAGCAGTTCTTC
CASTRGYNEQFF
>TRBJ2-3|TRBV6-5|NA|NA
TGTGCCAGCAGCCTCCCCTCAGATACGCAGTATTTT
CASSLPSDTQYF
>TRBJ2-1|TRBV4-2|few|TRBD2
TGTGCCAGCAGCCAGTCACCGGGACTAGCGATTCGAGATGGGTACAATGAGCAGTTCTTC
CASSQSPGLAIRDGYNEQFF
>TRBJ1-1|TRBV4-2|NA|NA
TGTGCCAGCAGCCAACCGACAGGAAGTGCTGAAGCTTTCTTT
CASSQPTGSAEAFF
>TRBJ2-3|TRBV28|NA|TRBD2
TGTGCCAGCAGTTTGCTAGCGGGGTTTACAGATACGCAGTATTTT
CASSLLAGFTDTQYF
>TRBJ2-3|TRBV29-1|many|NA
TGCAGCGTTGAATCGGCGAGGGACCGCACAGATACGCAGTATTTT
CSVESARDRTDTQYF
>TRBJ1-6|TRBV20-1|few|TRBD1
TGCAGTGCTAGAGGGGGACAGGGGTGGGTTAATTCACCCCTCCACTTT
CSARGGQGWVNSPLHF
>TRBJ2-7|TRBV20-1|NA|NA
TGCAGTGCTAGAGATTTTAGGGGACCGACCTACGAGCAGTACTTC
CSARDFRGPTYEQYF
>TRBJ2-3|TRBV7-3|few|NA
TGTGCCAGCAGCTTATCCGGGGAGGATACGCAGTATTTT
CASSLSGEDTQYF
>TRBJ1-2|TRBV14|few|NA
TGTGCCAGCAGCCAAGATGCTCATCATGGCTACACCTTC
CASSQDAHHGYTF
>TRBJ2-3|TRBV29-1|many|NA
TGCAGCGTTGAAGCCGGGCTGGTCACAGATACGCAGTATTTT
CSVEAGLVTDTQYF
>TRBJ2-7|TRBV10-3|many|NA
TGTGCCATCAGTGAGACCTCCGACAGTCCCTACGAGCAGTACTTC
CAISETSDSPYEQYF
>TRBJ2-3|TRBV18|few|NA
TGTGCCAGCTCACCCCCGGGGGGCCTTACAGATACGCAGTATTTT
CASSPPGGLTDTQYF
>TRBJ2-5|TRBV4-2|NA|NA
TGTGCCAGCAGACGAGCGGAGACCCAGTACTTC
CASRRAETQYF
>TRBJ2-1|TRBV20-1|many|TRBD2
TGCAGTGCTAGAGGTCTAGCGGGGGGGCACAATGAGCAGTTCTTC
CSARGLAGGHNEQFF
>TRBJ2-1|TRBV20-1|many|TRBD2
TGCAGTGCCCCCGGGACTAGCGAGAATGAGCAGTTCTTC
CSAPGTSENEQFF
>TRBJ2-5|TRBV9|few|TRBD2
TGTGCCAGCAGCTGGAGCGGGGGGGCCGAGGAGACCCAGTACTTC
CASSWSGGAEETQYF
>TRBJ2-5|TRBV20-1|few|NA
TGCAGTGCTACCCGACAGCAAGAGACCCAGTACTTC
CSATRQQETQYF
>TRBJ2-3|TRBV9|NA|TRBD2
TGTGCCAGCAGCGTAGCGGGAGGACTAGCGGCTGATACGCAGTATTTT
CASSVAGGLAADTQYF
>TRBJ2-5|TRBV29-1|many|NA
TGCAGCGTTGAAGCAGGAGAGACCCAGTACTTC
CSVEAGETQYF
>TRBJ2-5|TRBV25-1|many|NA
TGTGCCAGCAGTGTGGGGGCCGGTGTAGAGACCCAGTACTTC
CASSVGAGVETQYF
>TRBJ2-3|TRBV7-2|NA|TRBD2
TGTGCCAGCAGCTTAGCAGCGACTAGCGGGGGAAGAGATACGCAGTATTTT
CASSLAATSGGRDTQYF
>TRBJ1-5|TRBV29-1|NA|TRBD1
TGCAGCGTCCAACAGGGGATCAATCAGCCCCAGCATTTT
CSVQQGINQPQHF
>TRBJ2-1|TRBV5-1|many|TRBD2
TGCGCCAGCAGCTTGGGGGGCGGGAGCGATGAGCAGTTCTTC
CASSLGGGSDEQFF
>TRBJ2-7|TRBV18|many|TRBD1
TGTGCCAGCAGTCCAGACAGGGGCGAGCAGTACTTC
CASSPDRGEQYF
>TRBJ2-3|TRBV29-1|many|NA
TGCAGCGTTAAAAGAGGGGACTCCACAGATACGCAGTATTTT
CSVKRGDSTDTQYF
>TRBJ2-5|TRBV28|many|NA
TGTGCCAGCAGTTTATGGGGGGGCGCGGTTTCAGAGACCCAGTACTTC
CASSLWGGAVSETQYF
>TRBJ2-1|TRBV20-1|few|TRBD2
TGCAGTGCTTTTAGCGGGAGGGCCACACACCTCCTTCTCGATGAGCAGTTCTTC
CSAFSGRATHLLLDEQFF
>TRBJ2-7|TRBV29-1|NA|NA
TGCAGCGTTGAAGAGGAGGGCTACGAGCAGTACTTC
CSVEEEGYEQYF
>TRBJ2-7|TRBV6-5|NA|NA
TGTGCCAGCAGTTTCGCGACTAGCTCCTACGAGCAGTACTTC
CASSFATSSYEQYF
>TRBJ2-3|TRBV5-5|many|TRBD2
TGTGCCAGCAGCTTGCCTCCGGGACTAGTGGGGCTTGATACGCAGTATTTT
CASSLPPGLVGLDTQYF
>TRBJ2-1|TRBV5-1|many|NA
TGCGCCAGCAGCTTGGAGCAGTTCTTC
CASSLEQFF